This T cell receptor beta chain was captured by sequencing in a study of cytomegalovirus exposure and HLA in healthy donors. The CDR3 loop spans 13 amino acids. CDR1 SEHNR and CDR2 FQNEAQ come from the germline V gene (reference sequence). Trimming pared 3 bases from V and 6 bases from J, leaving 11 bases between. The PCR employed 60 Vbeta primers together with 13 Jbeta primers. Here immunoSEQ multiplex PCR was the method, and the copy in TCRdb shows in-frame clones only, minus some. The sample contains 150,000 to 200,000 clones, around 80% of which appear only once. Of note for this clone: The antigen is not known.

The study, taken as a whole, reports: Earlier results showed most TCR beta V segments being productive about 90% or about 30% of the time. A later analysis reported that several of the most significant clusters appeared to be linked to common viral pathogens, among them Epstein-Barr virus. Listed as cytomegalovirus-associated were more than 150 TCR beta chains. Presence/absence analyses supposed approximately even sequencing depth among donors.

The specimen was PBMCs. The sequence came from a man aged 40-49 years in good health and CMV-seronegative. The chain couples TRBV7-9 to TRBJ1-2, with D possibly matching TRBD1 (5 bases). The CDR3 region has the DNA TGTGCCAGCAGCTTCCAGGGTTTAGATGGCTACACCTTC. Translating gives CASSFQGLDGYTF.